This entry is about one T cell receptor (beta chain). The record originates from a study of blood T cell repertoires in COVID-19. Study-level background: T cells, B-cell-depleted T cells, or PBMCs supplied cDNA or gDNA.

With V trimmed by 5 bases and J by 6 bases, 6 bases remained unmatched. Germline V CDR1 and CDR2: MDHEN, SYDVKM. CDR3 length: 13 residues. In the authors' workflow: Amplification of reference gene primers was used by the study to estimate nucleated cell counts. The data were produced by immunoSEQ multiplex PCR, yet TCRdb's version contains in-frame clones alone and is incomplete. V and J calls plus clone size are reproduced from that table; the DNA served to infer D and trimming. Among about 83,000 clones listed, roughly nine tenths were seen once. Specimen: peripheral blood. The chain employs TRBV28 and TRBJ1-1; TRBD1 matches at 7 bases. The clonotype was recovered from a woman older than 75 with active or convalescent COVID-19. CDR3 sequence reads: CASSAIDRAEAFF. The CDR3 DNA is TGTGCCAGCAGTGCTATAGACAGGGCTGAAGCTTTCTTT.